This T cell receptor beta chain is drawn from a study of blood T cells in healthy people across ages. Study outcomes and limitations: Age brought a roughly linear fall in TCR beta diversity measured per million T cells. Naive CD4+ cell counts and diversity both ran higher in long-lived than in aged donors.

Deletions cut 1 base from V and 0 bases from J, with 13 bases between. This CDR3 has 16 residues. Germline V gives CDR1 DFQATT, CDR2 SNEGSKA (reference sequence). Donors ranged from roughly 6 to 100 years old and were healthy Caucasians in Russia. This clonotype came up once. The antigen is unknown. Primers used in a second PCR of about 7 to 12 cycles were a sample-barcoded 5' primer and a J-beta primer mix. TCRdb re-derived calls from the 5' RACE reads in MiXCR, one entry per CDR3 protein. Of about 1.4 million distinct CDR3 sequences listed, 59% are singletons. This sequence was found in a man aged 18 to 29 in good health. Specimen: blood. The chain has TRBV20-1 and TRBJ2-1; a weak D match, TRBD2 (6 bases). Here the CDR3 reads CSARGKGTPSYNEQFF. DNA for the CDR3: TGCAGTGCTAGAGGAAAAGGGACTCCCTCCTACAATGAGCAGTTCTTC.